These T cell receptor beta chains were read from a single sample in a study of T cell repertoires in cytomegalovirus infection. TCRdb passed the reads through MiXCR, listing each CDR3 protein once. The sample records approximately 910,000 distinct CDR3 sequences, 31% being singletons. Which antigens these TCRs recognize remains unknown. The sample consisted of cultured CD8+ T cells from PBMCs, taken from culture after CMV antigen stimulation. The receptors were gathered from a human donor in good health (CMV status not recorded). Some clones in this sample may be carry-over from other donors' samples. The CDR3 runs from the conserved cysteine through the conserved F or W. The D gene is left open where the match is weak. Clone size is not always given. Where it is, it says once, few, many or a class for expanded clones.

clone_size,d_call,v_call,j_call,cdr3_nt,cdr3_aa
NA,NA,TRBV19,TRBJ2-1,TGTGCCAGTAGTACCTTGACCACCTACAATGAGCAGTTCTTC,CASSTLTTYNEQFF
many,NA,TRBV6-5,TRBJ1-1,TGTGCCAGCAGTTACTCGAGAGGCTCGAACACTGAAGCTTTCTTT,CASSYSRGSNTEAFF
NA,TRBD2,TRBV11-2,TRBJ2-7,TGTGCCAGCAGCTTAGCGTCGACTAGCTCATACGAGCAGTACTTC,CASSLASTSSYEQYF
few,NA,TRBV6-6,TRBJ2-5,TGTGCCAGCAGCCACACCAGGGGGGGGCAAGAGACCCAGTACTTC,CASSHTRGGQETQYF
NA,NA,TRBV29-1,TRBJ2-7,TGCAGCGTGGGGGGACGGGACAGCTCCTACGAGCAGTACTTC,CSVGGRDSSYEQYF
NA,NA,TRBV7-8,TRBJ1-2,TGTGTCAGCAGCTTAGGCAGGGGTTCGGATGGCTACACCTTC,CVSSLGRGSDGYTF
NA,NA,TRBV6-1,TRBJ1-2,TGTGCCAGCGCCAATCGCCCCGACGGAACCTATGGCTACACCTTC,CASANRPDGTYGYTF
NA,NA,TRBV4-3,TRBJ1-1,TGCGCCAGCAGCCAAAGGGGGGGAGAGAACACTGAAGCTTTCTTT,CASSQRGGENTEAFF
few,NA,TRBV27,TRBJ1-5,TGTGCCAGCAGTTTATCCGGGGACAATCAGCCCCAGCATTTT,CASSLSGDNQPQHF
few,TRBD1,TRBV7-6,TRBJ2-2,TGTGCCAGCAGCTTAGTCCTCACACCTACAGGGGGTAACGGGGAGCTGTTTTTT,CASSLVLTPTGGNGELFF
NA,TRBD1,TRBV7-4,TRBJ2-7,TGTGCCAGCAGCTTTCAGGGGGCACGTGAGCAGTACTTC,CASSFQGAREQYF
few,NA,TRBV28,TRBJ2-3,TGTGCCAGCAGTTTATTAGGTGATCCTAGCACAGATACGCAGTATTTT,CASSLLGDPSTDTQYF
NA,TRBD2,TRBV5-4,TRBJ2-1,TGTGCCAGCAGCAGGGACTACCGGGGGTTCAATGAGCAGTTCTTC,CASSRDYRGFNEQFF
NA,NA,TRBV7-9,TRBJ1-4,TGTGCCAGCAGCGACGATACGGGTGAAAAACTGTTTTTT,CASSDDTGEKLFF
many,NA,TRBV7-8,TRBJ2-3,TGTGCCAGCAGCGCACTCGGACCTCTGGACCCCACAGATACGCAGTATTTT,CASSALGPLDPTDTQYF
NA,TRBD1,TRBV19,TRBJ1-2,TGTGCCAGTAGTATGAGGGGGCGCGACTATGGCTACACCTTC,CASSMRGRDYGYTF
many,NA,TRBV6-6,TRBJ2-1,TGTGCCAGCAGGGATTTTCCGAGCTCCTACAATGAGCAGTTCTTC,CASRDFPSSYNEQFF
NA,NA,TRBV7-6,TRBJ1-2,TGTGCCAGCAGCCCCCGAGGAGGGACCTCCTATGGCTACACCTTC,CASSPRGGTSYGYTF
NA,TRBD2,TRBV12-3/TRBV12-4,TRBJ2-5,TGTGCCAGCAGTTTATCTCAGCGGGGGGGCGTAGAGACCCAGTACTTC,CASSLSQRGGVETQYF
NA,NA,TRBV19,TRBJ2-7,TGTGCCAGTAGTATTTCGGGCAGGACCTACGAGCAGTACTTC,CASSISGRTYEQYF
NA,NA,TRBV5-4,TRBJ2-1,TGTGCCAGCAGCTCAACAGTGGCTGAGCAGTTCTTC,CASSSTVAEQFF
NA,NA,TRBV20-1,TRBJ2-1,TGCAGTGCCACCTGGGAATCCTCCTACAATGAGCAGTTCTTC,CSATWESSYNEQFF
NA,TRBD1,TRBV6-2/TRBV6-3,TRBJ2-1,TGTGCCAGCAGTGGCTCCGGGACAGGGGCCTGGAATGAGCAGTTCTTC,CASSGSGTGAWNEQFF
NA,TRBD2,TRBV4-1,TRBJ2-3,TGCGCCAGCAGCCAAGAGCCGATCGGACTAGCGGGGCGCACAGATACGCAGTATTTT,CASSQEPIGLAGRTDTQYF
many,TRBD1,TRBV6-5,TRBJ1-1,TGTGCCAGCAGTTGGGGGGGACAGATTGAAGCTTTCTTT,CASSWGGQIEAFF
NA,NA,TRBV7-9,TRBJ2-4,TGTGCCAGCAGCTTAGATCCGGGACAAAAAAACATTCAGTACTTC,CASSLDPGQKNIQYF
NA,NA,TRBV19,TRBJ1-6,TGTGCCAGTAGTATCATCCGGGACGGTCATTCACCCCTCCACTTT,CASSIIRDGHSPLHF
few,NA,TRBV11-3,TRBJ1-1,TGTGCCACCAGTCCCATGGGAGCTGGGGACACTGAAGCTTTCTTT,CATSPMGAGDTEAFF
few,NA,TRBV2,TRBJ1-2,TGTGCCAGCAGTAGAGACCCCGGGGCGCGCTATGGCTACACCTTC,CASSRDPGARYGYTF
few,TRBD1,TRBV28,TRBJ1-1,TGTGCCAGCAGTGGACTGGGACAGGGGTGGAAGACTGAAGCTTTCTTT,CASSGLGQGWKTEAFF
few,NA,TRBV6-2/TRBV6-3,TRBJ1-3,TGTGCCAGCAGTTACCACCCCGGGACACGGACTGGAAACACCATATATTTT,CASSYHPGTRTGNTIYF
NA,TRBD2,TRBV7-9,TRBJ2-3,TGTGCCAGCAGCCCGACTAGCGCGGCAGATACGCAGTATTTT,CASSPTSAADTQYF
few,NA,TRBV2,TRBJ1-1,TGTGCCAGCAGTGAATTAGGGGGGGTCTCTGGCGCTTTCTTT,CASSELGGVSGAFF
few,NA,TRBV6-5,TRBJ1-2,TGTGCCAGCAGTTACTTGGGGGTCGGCTACACCTTC,CASSYLGVGYTF
many,NA,TRBV7-6,TRBJ2-3,TGTGCCAGCAGCCGGGGAGGAGGGGGCCTCACAGATACGCAGTATTTT,CASSRGGGGLTDTQYF
few,TRBD1,TRBV28,TRBJ2-3,TGTGCCAGCAATTGGGACAGTTATAAAGATACGCAGTATTTT,CASNWDSYKDTQYF
NA,NA,TRBV4-1,TRBJ2-7,TGCGCCAGCAGCCAAGAAGGACGGCATTTCTACGAGCAGTACTTC,CASSQEGRHFYEQYF
many,NA,TRBV6-5,TRBJ1-1,TGTGCCAGCAGTTACGCGACAAGGGGTAACACTGAAGCTTTCTTT,CASSYATRGNTEAFF
few,TRBD1,TRBV7-3,TRBJ1-2,TGTGCCAGCAGCTTCGGACAGGGAAAAGGCTACACCTTC,CASSFGQGKGYTF
NA,NA,TRBV2,TRBJ2-7,TGTGCCAGCAGTGACACCTCGGGACTCGAGCAGTACTTC,CASSDTSGLEQYF
few,NA,TRBV2,TRBJ1-1,TGTGCCAGGGGGAGGTTGAACACTGAAGCTTTCTTT,CARGRLNTEAFF
NA,TRBD1,TRBV7-9,TRBJ2-3,TGTGCCAGCAGCTTCCGGGACAGACAATCCACAGATACGCAGTATTTT,CASSFRDRQSTDTQYF
few,NA,TRBV18,TRBJ2-3,TGTGCCAGCTCCCCCACCACGGGGGTTAGCACAGATACGCAGTATTTT,CASSPTTGVSTDTQYF
NA,NA,TRBV6-6,TRBJ1-1,TGTGCCAGCAGTTACTTCGCCTCCGACGACATGAACACTGAAGCTTTCTTT,CASSYFASDDMNTEAFF
few,TRBD1,TRBV6-1,TRBJ1-1,TGTGCCAGCAGTTGGGGACAGGTGAACACTGAAGCTTTCTTT,CASSWGQVNTEAFF
NA,NA,TRBV7-6,TRBJ1-1,TGTGCCAGCAGCTTAGCGAGGCAGGGACCGAACACTGAAGCTTTCTTT,CASSLARQGPNTEAFF
NA,NA,TRBV27,TRBJ1-5,TGTGCCAGCAGTTCCCCCTATCAGCCCCAGCATTTT,CASSSPYQPQHF
NA,NA,TRBV2,TRBJ1-1,TGTGCCAGCAGTGAAGCCGGCCAGGGCGTCACTGAAGCTTTCTTT,CASSEAGQGVTEAFF
few,NA,TRBV12-3/TRBV12-4,TRBJ2-3,TGTGCCAGCAGTTTAGCGGTGGAAGGCGGCACAGATACGCAGTATTTT,CASSLAVEGGTDTQYF
many,TRBD1,TRBV5-1,TRBJ1-1,TGCGCCAGCAGCACGGGACAGGGGGCGCGAGACACTGAAGCTTTCTTT,CASSTGQGARDTEAFF
few,TRBD1,TRBV19,TRBJ2-1,TGTGCCAGTAGTATAGAGGACAGGTCCTACAATGAGCAGTTCTTC,CASSIEDRSYNEQFF
NA,TRBD1,TRBV29-1,TRBJ1-2,TGCAGCGGACAGGGGAAGGGCTATGGCTACACCTTC,CSGQGKGYGYTF
NA,NA,TRBV6-5,TRBJ1-2,TGTGCCAGCAGAGACCCGGGGGGCTACACCTTC,CASRDPGGYTF